The entry below gives a single TCR beta chain sequence along with its context. Its antigen is unknown. The sample belongs to a study of cytomegalovirus exposure and HLA in healthy donors. Study details: Out of about 170 million T cells, an earlier analysis found about 100 million unique TCR beta sequences in total. General study findings and limits: An analysis was carried out at a later point. It showed that HLA-associated TCR beta chains were more clonally expanded than equally common non-associated chains. As a later analysis revealed, the rate of TCR association differed by HLA locus, with DRB1 most and HLA-C fewest. CMV serostatus was the only recorded immune exposure for donors.

The CDR3 is 14 amino acids. V lost 0 bases to trimming and J lost 5 bases; unmatched junction nucleotides: 2. Germline CDR1 SGHAT, CDR2 FQNNGV. Researchers ran the PCR with 60 Vbeta and 13 Jbeta primers. Generated by immunoSEQ multiplex PCR, the TCRdb table keeps only in-frame clones and is missing some. The sample carries 170,000 or so clones, around 80% recorded once. This TCR came from a male donor in good health and CMV-seropositive. V gene TRBV11-2 combines with J gene TRBJ2-7; 9 positions match TRBD1. Specimen: PBMCs. CDR3 protein: CASSLDRTGDEQYF. The CDR3 nucleotides are TGTGCCAGCAGCTTAGACCGGACAGGGGACGAGCAGTACTTC.